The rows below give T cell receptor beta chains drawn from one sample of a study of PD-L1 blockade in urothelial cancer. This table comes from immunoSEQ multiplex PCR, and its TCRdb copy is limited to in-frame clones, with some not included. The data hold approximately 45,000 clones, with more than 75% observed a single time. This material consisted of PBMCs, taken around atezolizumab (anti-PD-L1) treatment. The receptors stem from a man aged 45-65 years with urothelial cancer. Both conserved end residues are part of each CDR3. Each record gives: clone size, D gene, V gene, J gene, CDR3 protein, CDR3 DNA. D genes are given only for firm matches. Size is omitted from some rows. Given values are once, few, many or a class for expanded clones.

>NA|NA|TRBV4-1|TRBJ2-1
CASSQGIGQNNEQFF
TGCGCCAGCAGCCAGGGGATCGGACAGAACAATGAGCAGTTCTTC
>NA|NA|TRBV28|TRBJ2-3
CASEASTDTQYF
TGTGCCAGCGAGGCGAGCACAGATACGCAGTATTTT
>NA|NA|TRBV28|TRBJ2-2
CASKESTGELFF
TGTGCCAGCAAGGAGTCCACCGGGGAGCTGTTTTTT
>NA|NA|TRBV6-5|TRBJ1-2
CASSLDGGYGYTF
TGTGCCAGCAGTCTCGACGGGGGCTATGGCTACACCTTC
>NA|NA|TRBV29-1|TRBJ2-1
CSVKTDLSYNEQFF
TGCAGCGTTAAGACAGACCTCTCCTACAATGAGCAGTTCTTC
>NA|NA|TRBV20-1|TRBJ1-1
CSEQRGTEAFF
TGCAGTGAGCAAAGGGGCACTGAAGCTTTCTTT
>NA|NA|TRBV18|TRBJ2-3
CASSPLFGSSTDTQYF
TGTGCCAGCTCACCACTTTTCGGGTCTAGCACAGATACGCAGTATTTT
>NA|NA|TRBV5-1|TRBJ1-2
CASSLATAGPYGYTF
TGCGCCAGCAGCTTGGCCACGGCAGGGCCCTATGGCTACACCTTC
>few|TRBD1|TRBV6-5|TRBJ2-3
CASSQPGQGTDTQYF
TGTGCCAGCAGTCAGCCGGGACAGGGCACAGATACGCAGTATTTT
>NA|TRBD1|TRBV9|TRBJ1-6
CASSDPTGATSPLHF
TGTGCCAGCAGCGACCCGACAGGGGCGACTTCACCCCTCCACTTT
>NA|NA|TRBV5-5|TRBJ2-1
CASSLHPVSYNEQFF
TGTGCCAGCAGCTTGCATCCGGTCTCCTACAATGAGCAGTTCTTC
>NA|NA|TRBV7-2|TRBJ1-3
CASSLGGQGGNTIYF
TGTGCCAGCAGCTTGGGGGGGCAGGGAGGAAACACCATATATTTT
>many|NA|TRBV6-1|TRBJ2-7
CASSNLAGYSEQYF
TGTGCCAGCAGTAATCTAGCTGGGTACAGCGAGCAGTACTTC
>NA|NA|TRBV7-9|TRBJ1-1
CASSLLAGGTEAFF
TGTGCCAGCAGCTTATTGGCCGGAGGCACTGAAGCTTTCTTT
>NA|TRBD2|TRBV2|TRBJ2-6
CARGGGSGANVLTF
TGTGCCAGGGGCGGGGGAAGTGGGGCCAACGTCCTGACTTTC
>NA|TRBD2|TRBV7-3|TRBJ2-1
CASSYGLAGDEQFF
TGTGCCAGCAGCTACGGACTAGCGGGAGATGAGCAGTTCTTC
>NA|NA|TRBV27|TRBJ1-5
CASSPRAGWSNQPQHF
TGTGCCAGCAGTCCACGTGCAGGGTGGAGCAATCAGCCCCAGCATTTT
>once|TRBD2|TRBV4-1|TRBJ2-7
CASSQEGLAGVGSYEQYF
TGCGCCAGCAGCCAAGAGGGACTAGCGGGAGTCGGCTCCTACGAGCAGTACTTC
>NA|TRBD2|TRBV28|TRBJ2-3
CASSFPSGGVADTQYF
TGTGCCAGCAGTTTCCCCAGCGGGGGGGTGGCAGATACGCAGTATTTT
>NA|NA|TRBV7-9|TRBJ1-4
CASSSSSRREKLFF
TGTGCCAGCAGCTCCTCCTCAAGGAGGGAAAAACTGTTTTTT
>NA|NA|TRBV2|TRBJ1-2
CASFESREF
TGTGCCAGCTTTGAGTCGAGGGAATTC
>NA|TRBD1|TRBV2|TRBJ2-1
CASSLNRDSNEQFF
TGTGCCAGCAGTTTAAACAGGGACAGCAATGAGCAGTTCTTC
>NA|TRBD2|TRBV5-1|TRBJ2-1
CASRTSGRETYNEQFF
TGCGCCAGCAGGACTAGCGGGAGAGAGACCTACAATGAGCAGTTCTTC
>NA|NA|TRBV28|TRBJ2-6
CASGGGGSGANVLTF
TGTGCCAGCGGAGGAGGAGGCTCTGGGGCCAACGTCCTGACTTTC
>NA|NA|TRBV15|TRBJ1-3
CATSRDLSSGNTIYF
TGTGCCACCAGCAGAGACCTAAGCTCTGGAAACACCATATATTTT
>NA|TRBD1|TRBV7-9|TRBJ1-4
CASGAGDRTNNEKLFF
TGTGCCAGCGGCGCCGGGGACAGGACTAATAATGAAAAACTGTTTTTT
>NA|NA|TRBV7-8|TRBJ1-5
CASSLGSSGQPQHF
TGTGCCAGCAGCTTAGGGTCGAGCGGTCAGCCCCAGCATTTT
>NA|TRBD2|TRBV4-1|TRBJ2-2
CASSQGLAGGFTGELFF
TGCGCCAGCAGCCAAGGACTAGCGGGAGGTTTTACCGGGGAGCTGTTTTTT
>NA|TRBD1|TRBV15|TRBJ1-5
CATSTEGQGNQPQHF
TGTGCCACCAGCACAGAGGGACAGGGCAATCAGCCCCAGCATTTT
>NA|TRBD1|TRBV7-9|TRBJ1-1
CASSLDRGRDEAFF
TGTGCCAGCAGCTTGGACAGGGGGCGAGATGAAGCTTTCTTT
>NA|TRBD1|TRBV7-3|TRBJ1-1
CASRGGQANTEAFF
TGTGCCAGCAGAGGGGGACAGGCGAACACTGAAGCTTTCTTT
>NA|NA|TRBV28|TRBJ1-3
CASSLGGVRNTIYF
TGTGCCAGCAGTTTGGGGGGAGTGAGAAACACCATATATTTT
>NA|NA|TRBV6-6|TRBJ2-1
CASSSGLAGQFF
TGTGCCAGCAGTTCAGGACTTGCCGGGCAGTTCTTC
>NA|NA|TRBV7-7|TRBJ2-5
CASSLGSGGETQYF
TGTGCTAGCAGCTTAGGGTCGGGCGGGGAGACCCAGTACTTC
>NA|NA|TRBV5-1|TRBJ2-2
CASWMGGAGTGELFF
TGCGCCAGCTGGATGGGGGGGGCCGGCACCGGGGAGCTGTTTTTT
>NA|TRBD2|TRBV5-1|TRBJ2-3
CASSWGLAGYSTDTQYF
TGCGCCAGCAGCTGGGGACTAGCGGGATATTCCACAGATACGCAGTATTTT
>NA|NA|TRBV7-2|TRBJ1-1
CASSLWGEGTEAFF
TGTGCCAGCAGCTTATGGGGGGAGGGCACTGAAGCTTTCTTT
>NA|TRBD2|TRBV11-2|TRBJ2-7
CASSPGLAGPRSYEQYF
TGTGCCAGCAGCCCGGGGCTAGCGGGTCCCCGCTCCTACGAGCAGTACTTC
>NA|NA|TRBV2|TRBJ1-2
CASSIDRTNYGYTF
TGTGCCAGCAGTATCGACAGAACTAACTATGGCTACACCTTC
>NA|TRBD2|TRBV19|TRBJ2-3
CASRIAGDTQYF
TGTGCCAGTAGAATAGCGGGAGACACGCAGTATTTT
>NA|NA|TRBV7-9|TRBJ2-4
CASSPRVGKNIQYF
TGTGCCAGCAGCCCCCGGGTAGGCAAAAACATTCAGTACTTC
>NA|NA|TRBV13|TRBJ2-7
CASSFYNSYEQYF
TGTGCCAGCAGCTTTTATAACTCCTACGAGCAGTACTTC
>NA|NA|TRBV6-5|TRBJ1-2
CASRIGQNYGYTF
TGTGCCAGCAGGATTGGACAGAACTATGGCTACACCTTC
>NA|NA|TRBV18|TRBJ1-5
CASSPSWGDHQPQHF
TGTGCCAGCTCACCTTCGTGGGGAGATCATCAGCCCCAGCATTTT
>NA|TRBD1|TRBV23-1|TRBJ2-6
CASSQETGEGANVLTF
TGCGCCAGCAGTCAGGAGACAGGGGAGGGGGCCAACGTCCTGACTTTC
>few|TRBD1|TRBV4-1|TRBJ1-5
CASSPSKLGGDPHF
TGCGCCAGCAGCCCTTCTAAGCTAGGGGGCGACCCTCATTTT
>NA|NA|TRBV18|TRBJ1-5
CASSRRQERNQPQHF
TGTGCCAGCTCACGCCGACAGGAGCGCAATCAGCCCCAGCATTTT
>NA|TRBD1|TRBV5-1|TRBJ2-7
CASRDSSYEQYF
TGCGCCAGTCGGGACAGCTCCTACGAGCAGTACTTC
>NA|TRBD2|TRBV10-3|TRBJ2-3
CATRGGAISDTQYF
TGTGCCACCCGCGGGGGGGCCATTTCAGATACGCAGTATTTT
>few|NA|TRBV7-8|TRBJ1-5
CASSKTDNQPQHF
TGTGCCAGCAGCAAGACAGATAATCAGCCCCAGCATTTT
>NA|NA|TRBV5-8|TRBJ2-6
CASSLLTFRGANVLTF
TGTGCCAGCAGCTTATTGACATTCCGTGGGGCCAACGTCCTGACTTTC
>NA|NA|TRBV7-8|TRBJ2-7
CASSQRGGRGEQYF
TGTGCCAGCAGTCAAAGAGGGGGTCGGGGCGAGCAGTACTTC
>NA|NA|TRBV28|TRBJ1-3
CASSQGRISGNTIYF
TGTGCCAGCTCACAGGGCCGGATCTCTGGAAACACCATATATTTT
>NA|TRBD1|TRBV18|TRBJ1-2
CASSLRQGDGYTF
TGTGCCAGCTCCCTCCGACAGGGGGACGGCTACACCTTC
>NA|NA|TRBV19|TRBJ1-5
CATSKVSGSNQPQHF
TGTGCCACCTCTAAAGTATCAGGTAGCAATCAGCCCCAGCATTTT
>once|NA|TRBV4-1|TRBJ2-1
CASSQGTGSNEQFF
TGCGCCAGCAGCCAAGGTACGGGTTCGAATGAGCAGTTCTTC
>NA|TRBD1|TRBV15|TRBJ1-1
CATSRDRGSEAFF
TGTGCCACCAGCAGGGACAGGGGGAGCGAAGCTTTCTTT
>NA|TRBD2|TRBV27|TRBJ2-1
CASSLVGGSAYEQFF
TGTGCCAGCAGTTTAGTCGGGGGGTCGGCCTATGAGCAGTTCTTC
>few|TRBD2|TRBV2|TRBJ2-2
CASRGTSGFPGELFF
TGTGCCAGCAGGGGGACTAGCGGGTTTCCCGGGGAGCTGTTTTTT
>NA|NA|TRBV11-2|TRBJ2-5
CASSLDSGRQETQYF
TGTGCCAGCAGCTTGGACAGCGGTCGTCAAGAGACCCAGTACTTC